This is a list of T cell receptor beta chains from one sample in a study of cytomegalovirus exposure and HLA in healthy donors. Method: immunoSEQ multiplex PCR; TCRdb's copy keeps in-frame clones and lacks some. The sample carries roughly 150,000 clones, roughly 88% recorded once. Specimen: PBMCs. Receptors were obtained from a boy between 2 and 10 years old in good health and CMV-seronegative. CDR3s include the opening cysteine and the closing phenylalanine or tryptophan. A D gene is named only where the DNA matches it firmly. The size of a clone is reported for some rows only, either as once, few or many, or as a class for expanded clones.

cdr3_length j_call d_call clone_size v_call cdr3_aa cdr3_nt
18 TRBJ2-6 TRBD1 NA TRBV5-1 CASSLTGTGSAGANVLTF TGCGCCAGCAGCCTAACCGGGACAGGGAGCGCTGGGGCCAACGTCCTGACTTTC
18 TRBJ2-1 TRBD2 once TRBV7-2 CASSLGRGLAGGLREQFF TGTGCCAGCAGCTTAGGAAGGGGGTTGGCGGGAGGGCTGAGGGAGCAGTTCTTC
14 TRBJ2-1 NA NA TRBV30 CAWNSDSSYNEQFF TGTGCCTGGAATAGCGATAGCTCCTACAATGAGCAGTTCTTC
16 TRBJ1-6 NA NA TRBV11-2 CASSLDIRGGYSPLHF TGTGCCAGCAGCTTAGATATTCGGGGTGGGTATTCACCCCTCCACTTT
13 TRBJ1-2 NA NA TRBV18 CASSRIGGDGYTF TGTGCCAGCTCACGCATCGGGGGGGATGGCTACACCTTC
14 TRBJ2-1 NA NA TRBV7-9 CASSWASARREQFF TGTGCCAGCAGCTGGGCTAGCGCGAGACGGGAGCAGTTCTTC
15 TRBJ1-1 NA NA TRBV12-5 CASGPFNRASAEAFF TGTGCTAGTGGTCCGTTCAACAGGGCGTCCGCCGAAGCTTTCTTT
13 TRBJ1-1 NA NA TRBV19 CASSLTPNTEAFF TGTGCCAGTAGTCTTACACCCAACACTGAAGCTTTCTTT
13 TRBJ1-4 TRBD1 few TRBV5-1 CASSGTVNEKLFF TGCGCCAGCTCCGGGACAGTCAATGAAAAACTGTTTTTT
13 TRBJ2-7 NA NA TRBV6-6 CASIPGAGMKQYF TGTGCCAGCATCCCTGGGGCAGGGATGAAGCAGTACTTC
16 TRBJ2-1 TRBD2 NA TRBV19 CASSIDTGGGHDEQFF TGTGCCAGTAGTATAGATACGGGGGGAGGGCACGATGAGCAGTTCTTC
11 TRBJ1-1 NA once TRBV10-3 CAVSQGSEAFF TGTGCCGTTTCCCAGGGATCTGAAGCTTTCTTT
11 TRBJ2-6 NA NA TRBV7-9 CASSLARVLTF TGTGCCAGCAGCTTAGCGCGCGTCCTGACTTTC
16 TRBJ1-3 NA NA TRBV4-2 CASSQGPLGSGNTIYF TGTGCCAGCAGCCAAGGGCCCCTAGGCTCTGGAAACACCATATATTTT
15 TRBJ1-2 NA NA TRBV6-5 CASSYEGRSGFGYTF TGTGCCAGCAGTTACGAGGGCAGGTCGGGTTTTGGCTACACCTTC
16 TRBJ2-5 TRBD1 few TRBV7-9 CASSLLLAGGLETQYF TGTGCCAGCAGCTTGCTCCTAGCAGGGGGCTTAGAGACCCAGTACTTC
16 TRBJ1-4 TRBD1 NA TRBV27 CASSLSGTGGVEKLFF TGTGCCAGCAGTTTGTCCGGGACAGGGGGAGTAGAAAAACTGTTTTTT
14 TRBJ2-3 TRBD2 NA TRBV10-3 CAIRTGGGTDTQYF TGTGCCATCAGAACGGGGGGGGGCACAGATACGCAGTATTTT
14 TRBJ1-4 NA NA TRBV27 CASSLRGFNEKLFF TGTGCCAGCAGTTTGAGAGGGTTTAATGAAAAACTGTTTTTT
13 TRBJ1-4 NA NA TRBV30 CAWSSEIDEKLFF TGTGCCTGGAGTTCGGAGATTGATGAAAAACTGTTTTTT
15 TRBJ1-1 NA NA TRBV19 CASRFVSKGDTEAFF TGTGCCAGTAGGTTTGTGTCGAAAGGGGACACTGAAGCTTTCTTT
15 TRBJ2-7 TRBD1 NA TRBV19 CASSLTGASSYEQYF TGTGCCAGTAGTTTGACAGGGGCGAGCTCCTACGAGCAGTACTTC
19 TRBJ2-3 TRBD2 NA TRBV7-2 CASSSPLALAGDLGDTQYF TGTGCCAGCAGCAGTCCTCTTGCACTAGCGGGAGACTTAGGGGATACGCAGTATTTT
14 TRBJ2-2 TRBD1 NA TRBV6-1 CASRGQGAGGELFF TGTGCCAGCAGGGGACAGGGGGCTGGAGGGGAGCTGTTTTTT
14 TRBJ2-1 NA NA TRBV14 CASSQWRVGNEQFF TGTGCCAGCAGCCAATGGCGGGTGGGGAATGAGCAGTTCTTC
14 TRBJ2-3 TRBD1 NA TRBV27 CASRDRGRTDTQYF TGTGCCAGCAGGGACAGGGGGCGCACAGATACGCAGTATTTT
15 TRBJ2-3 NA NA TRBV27 CASSFDGRFTDTQYF TGTGCCAGCAGTTTCGACGGCAGGTTCACAGATACGCAGTATTTT
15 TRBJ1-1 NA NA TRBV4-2 CASSQDYGRADEAFF TGTGCCAGCAGCCAAGATTACGGCAGGGCCGATGAAGCTTTCTTT
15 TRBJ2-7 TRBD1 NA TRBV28 CASSPIIQGRHEQYF TGTGCCAGCAGCCCTATCATACAGGGGCGGCACGAGCAGTACTTC
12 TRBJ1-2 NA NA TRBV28 CASMNIAPGYTF TGTGCCAGCATGAACATCGCTCCAGGCTACACCTTC
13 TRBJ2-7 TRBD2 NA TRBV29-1 CSAKTSGTYEQYF TGCAGCGCAAAGACTAGCGGAACGTACGAGCAGTACTTC
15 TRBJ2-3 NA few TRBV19 CASSRDGSSPDTQYF TGTGCCAGTAGTCGGGACGGGAGTTCCCCAGATACGCAGTATTTT
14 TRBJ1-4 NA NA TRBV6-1 CASSEDRVIEKLFF TGTGCCAGCAGTGAAGACAGGGTAATCGAAAAACTGTTTTTT
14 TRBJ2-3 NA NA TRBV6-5 CASSQRTGTDTQYF TGTGCCAGCAGTCAGCGAACGGGCACAGATACGCAGTATTTT
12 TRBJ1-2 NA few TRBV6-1 CASRGQDYGYTF TGTGCCAGCAGGGGACAAGACTATGGCTACACCTTC
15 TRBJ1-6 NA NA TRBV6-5 CASSYSGGAGSPLHF TGTGCCAGCAGTTACTCGGGAGGGGCAGGATCACCCCTCCACTTT
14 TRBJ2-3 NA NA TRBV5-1 CASSLKSPSDTQYF TGCGCCAGCAGCTTAAAAAGCCCGTCAGATACGCAGTATTTT
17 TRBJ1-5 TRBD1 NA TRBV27 CASSLSPGQGRGQPQHF TGTGCCAGCAGTTTATCCCCGGGACAGGGTCGGGGTCAGCCCCAGCATTTT
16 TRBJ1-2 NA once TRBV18 CASSPDGGRLNYGYTF TGTGCCAGCTCACCCGATGGTGGCAGACTCAACTATGGCTACACCTTC